This T cell receptor beta chain derives from a study of T-cell reconstitution after alpha-beta-depleted transplantation in children listed by TCRdb under 2016. Some background on the complete study: The study quantitatively tracked T-cell immune reconstitution after TCRalphabeta/CD19-depleted allogeneic hematopoietic cell transplantation in children using TCR repertoire profiling.

Libraries were prepared through PCR. Instrument on record: Illumina HiSeq 2500. TCR libraries were prepared with molecular barcoding, using unique molecular identifiers to normalize TCRbeta repertoire quantification. TCRdb reprocessing: public reads trimmed at Q25 with fastp, clones called with MiXCR, in-frame beta chains kept. Rows with a matching CDR3 protein are joined into one entry that keeps the most common DNA and genes. The sample profile shows 350,000 to 450,000 distinct CDR3 sequences; 13% of them were found once. Clones ranked in the top ten supply around 4.5% of the sample. A word on this clonotype: What this receptor recognizes is not known. Within one base of it there is no much larger clone, and no base qualities were kept.

Trimming leaves V shorter by 3 bases and J shorter by 5 bases, with the junction holding 7 bases beyond the gene matches. From a lookup of the germline V gene (reference sequence), CDR1 and CDR2 are SEHNR and FQNEAQ. Reading from cysteine to phenylalanine, the CDR3 counts 15 amino acids. Only the CDR3 portion is preserved as DNA: 45 bases, with reading frame beginning at the first base. The clonotype was recovered from a human donor who donated a stem cell graft to a child with Fanconi anemia. The V and J genes are TRBV7-9 and TRBJ1-2; 9 of the junction bases match TRBD1. The source was PBMCs, collected from the stem cell graft. The DNA sequence is TGTGCCAGCAGCTTTAGGGACAGGGATTTGTATGGCTACACCTTC. Its protein is CASSFRDRDLYGYTF.